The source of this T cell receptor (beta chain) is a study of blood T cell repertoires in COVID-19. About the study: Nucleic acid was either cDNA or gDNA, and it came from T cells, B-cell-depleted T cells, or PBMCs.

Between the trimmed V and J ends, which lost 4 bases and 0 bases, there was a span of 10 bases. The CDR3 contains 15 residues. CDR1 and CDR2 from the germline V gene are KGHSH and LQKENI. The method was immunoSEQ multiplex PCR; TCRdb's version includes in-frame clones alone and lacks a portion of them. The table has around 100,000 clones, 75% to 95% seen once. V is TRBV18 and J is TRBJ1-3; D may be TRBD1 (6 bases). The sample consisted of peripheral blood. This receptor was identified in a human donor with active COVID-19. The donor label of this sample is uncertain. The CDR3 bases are TGTGCCAGCTCACACGACAGGACCTCTGGAAACACCATATATTTT. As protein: CASSHDRTSGNTIYF.